One and the same sample provided the 10 T cell receptor beta chains below, sequenced in a study of shared clonotypes between healthy human individuals. Data came from immunoSEQ multiplex PCR; TCRdb stores just in-frame clones and leaves some out. Here the sample spans some 2 million clones, roughly 95% being singletons. The sample comprised naive CD4+ T cells sorted from blood. Subset given: CD45RA+ positively selected. These receptors all come from a man between 18 and 29 years old in good health.

V and J are TRBV5-4 and TRBJ2-7, with 9 bases aligning to TRBD1. V was pared by 4 bases and J by 2 bases, with 4 bases of the junction left unmatched. Germline V gene data show CDR1 as SGHNT and CDR2 as YYREEE (reference sequence). This CDR3 spans 14 amino acids. The CDR3 DNA sequence: TGTGCCAGCAGCGACCGGGACAGGGCCTACGAGCAGTACTTC. Translation: CASSDRDRAYEQYF.

The genes are TRBV7-8 and TRBJ2-2, with 8 positions matching TRBD2. Germline CDR1 and CDR2: SGHVS and FQNEAQ. With 7 bases clipped from V and 0 bases from J, the junction kept 7 bases outside the gene matches. CDR3 length: 16 amino acids. Here the CDR3 reads CASTFQAGANTGELFF. The CDR3 coding sequence is TGTGCCAGCACCTTTCAAGCGGGAGCGAACACCGGGGAGCTGTTTTTT.

This chain joins TRBV5-1 and TRBJ1-4; D is unresolved. Germline CDR1 is SGHRS and CDR2 is YFSETQ. V gave up 5 bases and J gave up 0 bases, with 8 bases separating them. The CDR3 length is 14 residues. CDR3 nucleotide sequence: TGCGCCAGCAGGCCAGATTCAACTAATGAAAAACTGTTTTTT. This gives the protein CASRPDSTNEKLFF.

The rearrangement joins TRBV7-9 to TRBJ2-7, with 12 positions matching TRBD2. The CDR3 runs 15 residues. Germline V lookup: CDR1 SEHNR, CDR2 FQNEAQ (reference sequence). V lost 5 bases, J lost 5 bases, and 7 bases stayed unmatched. The CDR3 DNA sequence: TGTGCCAGCAGCCCATTGACTAGCGGGAGTAACGAGCAGTACTTC. It is translated as CASSPLTSGSNEQYF.

The chain is built from TRBV20-1 and TRBJ2-1, with no clear D. Trimming stripped 5 bases from V and 7 bases from J, with 9 bases between. The germline CDR1 and CDR2 sequences are DFQATT and SNEGSKA (reference sequence). This CDR3 spans 11 amino acids. This CDR3 is CSADRSNEQFF. In nucleotides, the CDR3 is TGCAGTGCTGACCGATCAAATGAGCAGTTCTTC.

The rearrangement joins TRBV5-1 to TRBJ1-1; a weak D match, TRBD1 (6 bases). The CDR3 is made up of 18 amino acids. Per the germline V gene, CDR1 is SGHRS and CDR2 is YFSETQ. The V end was cut by 6 bases, the J end by 0 bases, with 24 bases between. Here the CDR3 reads CASTITPGGLIVNTEAFF. The CDR3 coding sequence is TGCGCCAGCACTATAACGCCCGGGGGGCTCATCGTGAACACTGAAGCTTTCTTT.

In nucleotides, the CDR3 is TGTGCCAGCACCCCTTGGGACAGGGACGAGCAGTACTTC. Amino acid sequence: CASTPWDRDEQYF. This rearrangement joins TRBV6-5 to TRBJ2-5, with 9 bases identical to TRBD1. The J call is uncertain, as TRBJ2-7 better fits the DNA end. CDR1 and CDR2 from the germline V gene are MNHEY and SVGAGI. CDR3 length: 13 amino acids.

The chain couples TRBV21-1 to TRBJ1-6. TRBV21-1 counts as a pseudogene. This CDR3 spans 17 amino acids. Here the CDR3 reads CASSPPGGSSYNSPLHF. CDR3 nucleotides: TGTGCCAGCAGCCCCCCCGGGGGAAGCTCCTATAATTCACCCCTCCACTTT.

A remark on this clone: The sample holds other DNA sequences that translate to the same CDR3. This rearrangement joins TRBV9 to TRBJ1-6, with D unclear. Germline V lookup: CDR1 SGDLS, CDR2 YYNGEE. CDR3 size: 12 residues. V lost 2 bases, J lost 7 bases, and 4 bases lay in between. The CDR3 DNA is TGTGCCAGCAGCGTGGGCAATTCACCCCTCCACTTT. Its translation is CASSVGNSPLHF. The full variable domain, rest sourced from reference TRBV9 and TRBJ1-6, is DSGVTQTPKHLITATGQRVTLRCSPRSGDLSVYWYQQSLDQGLQFLIQYYNGEERAKGNILERFSAQQFPDLHSELNLSSLELGDSALYFCASSVGNSPLHFGNGTRLTVT.

The chain recombines TRBV5-1 with TRBJ2-6, with 10 bases lining up with TRBD1. CDR3 length: 16 amino acids. CDR1 and CDR2 (germline): SGHRS, YFSETQ. J was trimmed by 2 bases and V by 7 bases; bases with no gene match: 6. This CDR3 reads CASGDRGRTGANVLTF. CDR3 nucleotides: TGCGCCAGCGGGGACAGGGGCAGGACTGGGGCCAACGTCCTGACTTTC.